A selection of T cell receptor beta chains follows, all from one sample in a study of blood T cell repertoires in COVID-19. Clones were read by immunoSEQ multiplex PCR, and TCRdb kept only the in-frame ones, dropping some. Of around 200,000 clones listed, about four fifths are singletons. The sequenced material came from peripheral blood. The receptors shown here come from a man aged 50 or older with active or convalescent COVID-19. Each CDR3 is given with its conserved first and last residue. Each record gives: CDR3 DNA, CDR3 protein, D gene, clone size, J gene, V gene. A D gene is named only where the DNA matches it firmly. Some rows have no size entry. The others give once, few or many, or a class for an expanded clone.

CDR3nt: TGTGCCAGCAGTTACCGCCAGGGAGGCTCACCCCTCCACTTT
CDR3aa: CASSYRQGGSPLHF
d_gene: NA
abundance: NA
j_gene: TRBJ1-6
v_gene: TRBV6-7

CDR3nt: TGTGCCAGCAGTTCAGAACCGGGGTCCGAAGCTTTCTTT
CDR3aa: CASSSEPGSEAFF
d_gene: NA
abundance: NA
j_gene: TRBJ1-1
v_gene: TRBV5-6

CDR3nt: TGTGCCAGCAGTTCCACAGGGGTAGGCTACACCTTC
CDR3aa: CASSSTGVGYTF
d_gene: TRBD1
abundance: NA
j_gene: TRBJ1-2
v_gene: TRBV28

CDR3nt: TGTGCCAGCAGCGTCTACACCGGACAGGGGACAGAGAATCAGCCCCAGCATTTT
CDR3aa: CASSVYTGQGTENQPQHF
d_gene: TRBD1
abundance: NA
j_gene: TRBJ1-5
v_gene: TRBV9

CDR3nt: TGTGCCAGCCGGGACACCAGGGAGCAGTACTTC
CDR3aa: CASRDTREQYF
d_gene: NA
abundance: NA
j_gene: TRBJ2-7
v_gene: TRBV19

CDR3nt: TGTGCCAGTACCTCTGAGGCCGAAGCTAACTATGGCTACACCTTC
CDR3aa: CASTSEAEANYGYTF
d_gene: NA
abundance: NA
j_gene: TRBJ1-2
v_gene: TRBV19

CDR3nt: TGTGCCACCAGCAGAGATGGGGGCAGTAACTCTGGAAACACCATATATTTT
CDR3aa: CATSRDGGSNSGNTIYF
d_gene: NA
abundance: NA
j_gene: TRBJ1-3
v_gene: TRBV15

CDR3nt: TGTGCCAGCTCCCCGGACGGGGTTAAGCAGTACTTC
CDR3aa: CASSPDGVKQYF
d_gene: NA
abundance: NA
j_gene: TRBJ2-7
v_gene: TRBV18

CDR3nt: TGTGCCAGTAGTATAGGACAGACGAACACCGGGGAGCTGTTTTTT
CDR3aa: CASSIGQTNTGELFF
d_gene: NA
abundance: NA
j_gene: TRBJ2-2
v_gene: TRBV19

CDR3nt: TGTGCCAGCAGCCTCAATGGCCCCGTATTGAATCAGCCCCAGCATTTT
CDR3aa: CASSLNGPVLNQPQHF
d_gene: NA
abundance: NA
j_gene: TRBJ1-5
v_gene: TRBV7-2

CDR3nt: TGTGCCAGCGCGGCCGGGACAGGGGGCGCAGGGACTGAAGCTTTCTTT
CDR3aa: CASAAGTGGAGTEAFF
d_gene: TRBD1
abundance: NA
j_gene: TRBJ1-1
v_gene: TRBV19

CDR3nt: TGTGCCAGCAGCTTAGACCGGGGGAGCTACAATGAGCAGTTCTTC
CDR3aa: CASSLDRGSYNEQFF
d_gene: NA
abundance: NA
j_gene: TRBJ2-1
v_gene: TRBV11-2

CDR3nt: TGTGCCAGCAGTTTACCAGGGCCTAGCACAGATACGCAGTATTTT
CDR3aa: CASSLPGPSTDTQYF
d_gene: NA
abundance: NA
j_gene: TRBJ2-3
v_gene: TRBV28

CDR3nt: TGTGCCAGCAGCTTAGGGAGTAACAATGAGCAGTTCTTC
CDR3aa: CASSLGSNNEQFF
d_gene: NA
abundance: NA
j_gene: TRBJ2-1
v_gene: TRBV11-2

CDR3nt: TGCAGTGCTAGAGCCCGGGACAGGGTATTCTTT
CDR3aa: CSARARDRVFF
d_gene: TRBD1
abundance: NA
j_gene: TRBJ1-1
v_gene: TRBV20-1

CDR3nt: TGTGCCTGGAGGAGTATGCGGGACTATGGCTACACCTTC
CDR3aa: CAWRSMRDYGYTF
d_gene: NA
abundance: NA
j_gene: TRBJ1-2
v_gene: TRBV30

CDR3nt: TGTGCCAGTACGGTAGCGGGGGGTTATACGCAGTATTTT
CDR3aa: CASTVAGGYTQYF
d_gene: TRBD2
abundance: once
j_gene: TRBJ2-3
v_gene: TRBV19

CDR3nt: TGTGCCAGCAGCCGAGGTGAGGTTGGGGGGGCCATCACAGATACGCAGTATTTT
CDR3aa: CASSRGEVGGAITDTQYF
d_gene: NA
abundance: NA
j_gene: TRBJ2-3
v_gene: TRBV9

CDR3nt: TGTGCCAGCAGCCTAACTACAGGGGCGAGTGGCCCAACTAACTATGGCTACACCTTC
CDR3aa: CASSLTTGASGPTNYGYTF
d_gene: TRBD1
abundance: NA
j_gene: TRBJ1-2
v_gene: TRBV9

CDR3nt: TGTGCCAGCAGTCCGCCTCCGGGGGGCCTAGGGAATACGCAGTATTTT
CDR3aa: CASSPPPGGLGNTQYF
d_gene: NA
abundance: NA
j_gene: TRBJ2-3
v_gene: TRBV3-1/TRBV3-2

CDR3nt: TGTGCCAGCAGCGATTCGCAGGGGCACGGCTACACCTTC
CDR3aa: CASSDSQGHGYTF
d_gene: NA
abundance: NA
j_gene: TRBJ1-2
v_gene: TRBV9

CDR3nt: TGTGCCAGCAGCTTGATGGGGCCTCTTCAAGAGACCCAGTACTTC
CDR3aa: CASSLMGPLQETQYF
d_gene: NA
abundance: NA
j_gene: TRBJ2-5
v_gene: TRBV7-2

CDR3nt: TGTGCCAGCAGAGTCGGGGGGGAAAAACTGTTTTTT
CDR3aa: CASRVGGEKLFF
d_gene: NA
abundance: NA
j_gene: TRBJ1-4
v_gene: TRBV28

CDR3nt: TGTGCCTGGAGTGGACTAGCACGAGAGACCCAGTACTTC
CDR3aa: CAWSGLARETQYF
d_gene: TRBD2
abundance: NA
j_gene: TRBJ2-5
v_gene: TRBV30

CDR3nt: TGTGCCAGCAGTCCCCGAGTCGGCGGGGAGACCCAGTACTTC
CDR3aa: CASSPRVGGETQYF
d_gene: NA
abundance: NA
j_gene: TRBJ2-5
v_gene: TRBV2

CDR3nt: TGTGCCAGCAGCTGGGGACTAGCGGATTCGAATGAGCAGTTCTTC
CDR3aa: CASSWGLADSNEQFF
d_gene: TRBD2
abundance: NA
j_gene: TRBJ2-1
v_gene: TRBV7-3

CDR3nt: TGTGCCAGCAGCCAAGGGAGCGGGGGGGCCGAAAATGAGCAGTTCTTC
CDR3aa: CASSQGSGGAENEQFF
d_gene: TRBD2
abundance: few
j_gene: TRBJ2-1
v_gene: TRBV4-2

CDR3nt: TGTGCCAGCAGTGACACCAGGGACAGGGGAGGGAATGGCTACACCTTC
CDR3aa: CASSDTRDRGGNGYTF
d_gene: TRBD1
abundance: NA
j_gene: TRBJ1-2
v_gene: TRBV25-1

CDR3nt: TGTGCCAGCAGCCAAAGGGGGGGGTGGACTGAAGCTTTCTTT
CDR3aa: CASSQRGGWTEAFF
d_gene: NA
abundance: NA
j_gene: TRBJ1-1
v_gene: TRBV14

CDR3nt: TGCGCCAGCAGCTTGGGCGCAGCACTCCGGGAGACTGAAGCTTTCTTT
CDR3aa: CASSLGAALRETEAFF
d_gene: NA
abundance: once
j_gene: TRBJ1-1
v_gene: TRBV5-1

CDR3nt: TGTGCCAGCAGCGGCAGGGACGAGCAGTACTTC
CDR3aa: CASSGRDEQYF
d_gene: NA
abundance: NA
j_gene: TRBJ2-7
v_gene: TRBV7-9

CDR3nt: TGCGCCAGCAGCCTCCGGGACTTTACCGCCGAAGCTTTCTTT
CDR3aa: CASSLRDFTAEAFF
d_gene: NA
abundance: once
j_gene: TRBJ1-1
v_gene: TRBV4-1

CDR3nt: TGTGCCACCCACGGGGGAAACACTGAAGCTTTCTTT
CDR3aa: CATHGGNTEAFF
d_gene: NA
abundance: NA
j_gene: TRBJ1-1
v_gene: TRBV10-3

CDR3nt: TGTGCCAGCAGTGGGACAGGGTCGAACTATGGCTACACCTTC
CDR3aa: CASSGTGSNYGYTF
d_gene: TRBD1
abundance: once
j_gene: TRBJ1-2
v_gene: TRBV2

CDR3nt: TGTGCCAGCAACCCGGGACAGGCTAACTATGGCTACACCTTC
CDR3aa: CASNPGQANYGYTF
d_gene: TRBD1
abundance: NA
j_gene: TRBJ1-2
v_gene: TRBV28

CDR3nt: TGTGCCAGCAGCTTTCTAGGCAGGGCCATGTACGAGCAGTACTTC
CDR3aa: CASSFLGRAMYEQYF
d_gene: NA
abundance: NA
j_gene: TRBJ2-7
v_gene: TRBV7-8

CDR3nt: TGTGCCACCAGCAGAGATCGGGGGGCCCACAATGAGCAGTTCTTC
CDR3aa: CATSRDRGAHNEQFF
d_gene: NA
abundance: NA
j_gene: TRBJ2-1
v_gene: TRBV15

CDR3nt: TGTGCCAGCAGCCAGGAACAGGGGGACACTGAAGCTTTCTTT
CDR3aa: CASSQEQGDTEAFF
d_gene: TRBD1
abundance: NA
j_gene: TRBJ1-1
v_gene: TRBV4-2

CDR3nt: TGCGCCAGCAGCGGGGGGCTAGCGGGGGCAATCTCCTACAATGAGCAGTTCTTC
CDR3aa: CASSGGLAGAISYNEQFF
d_gene: TRBD2
abundance: NA
j_gene: TRBJ2-1
v_gene: TRBV5-1

CDR3nt: TGTGCCAGCCGAACCCGGGCGGGGACTTACAATGAGCAGTTCTTC
CDR3aa: CASRTRAGTYNEQFF
d_gene: NA
abundance: NA
j_gene: TRBJ2-1
v_gene: TRBV6-5

CDR3nt: TGCAGCGTTGGGCAGGGGGCGGGGGAGCAGTACTTC
CDR3aa: CSVGQGAGEQYF
d_gene: TRBD1
abundance: once
j_gene: TRBJ2-7
v_gene: TRBV29-1

CDR3nt: TGTGCCAGCAGCGATAGCCACGGGAGCAACTATGGCTACACCTTC
CDR3aa: CASSDSHGSNYGYTF
d_gene: NA
abundance: NA
j_gene: TRBJ1-2
v_gene: TRBV9